A single sample gave rise to the 6 T cell receptor beta chains below, sequenced in a study of blood T cell repertoires in COVID-19. Profiled with immunoSEQ multiplex PCR; TCRdb holds only in-frame clones, not every one. The sample has hundreds of thousands of clones, 85% to 90% seen once. Sequencing was performed on peripheral blood. The receptors stem from a middle-aged man with acute or convalescent COVID-19.

The V gene is TRBV7-7, the J gene TRBJ2-1, with D perhaps TRBD2 (5 bases). The CDR3 covers 16 residues. Germline CDR1 and CDR2: SSHAT and FNYEAQ (reference sequence). With 5 bases removed from V and 2 bases from J, the gap between germline ends came to 16 bases. The CDR3 loop is CASSTRTSSTYNEQFF. The CDR3 nucleotides read TGTGCCAGCAGCACGCGGACTTCTTCAACCTACAATGAGCAGTTCTTC.

This clone was detected only once. This chain's CDR3 is CASSSPLTGELFF. DNA for the CDR3: TGTGCCAGTAGTTCCCCCCTCACCGGGGAGCTGTTTTTT. The genes are TRBV19 and TRBJ2-2; D is undetermined. Germline assignment: CDR1 LNHDA and CDR2 SQIVND (reference sequence). The length of the CDR3 is 13 residues. Trimming stripped 5 bases from V and 4 bases from J, with 8 bases between.

The chain is built from TRBV30 and TRBJ1-1; 7 bases map to TRBD1. Germline V gene lookup returns CDR1 GTSNPN and CDR2 SVGIG (reference sequence). V was clipped by 0 bases and J by 4 bases; unmatched bases: 5. This CDR3 has 14 residues. The CDR3 DNA follows: TGTGCCTGGAGTGTTTACGCAGGGGGCACTGAAGCTTTCTTT. Translating it yields CAWSVYAGGTEAFF. Using reference TRBV30 and TRBJ1-1 for the parts outside the CDR3, the full variable domain is SQTIHQWPATLVQPVGSPLSLECTVEGTSNPNLYWYRQAAGRGLQLLFYSVGIGQISSEVPQNLSASRPQDRQFILSSKKLLLSDSGFYLCAWSVYAGGTEAFFGQGTRLTVV.

The genes are TRBV18 and TRBJ1-2, with 7 bases aligning to TRBD1. Germline V gives CDR1 KGHSH, CDR2 LQKENI. V dropped 6 bases and J dropped 4; count of bases not matched to a gene: 5. The CDR3 spans 13 residues. Here the CDR3 reads CASSSQGGYGYTF. Here the CDR3 DNA reads TGTGCCAGCTCTTCTCAGGGGGGCTATGGCTACACCTTC.

The rearrangement joins TRBV5-6 to TRBJ2-5; tentatively, D is TRBD1 (6 bases). The V end lost 4 bases, the J end lost 5 bases, and 21 bases lay between the germline ends. The germline V gene encodes CDR1 SGHDT and CDR2 YYEEEE. This CDR3 contains 16 residues. The CDR3 loop is CASSSKWGTPGETQYF. The CDR3, as DNA: TGTGCCAGCAGCAGCAAGTGGGGGACACCGGGGGAGACCCAGTACTTC.

V is TRBV11-3 and J is TRBJ1-1; the D gene is possibly TRBD1 (6 bases). The CDR3 is made up of 13 amino acids. V was pared by 6 bases and J by 0 bases, with 8 bases between. Germline loops: CDR1 SGHNT, CDR2 YENEEA. CDR3 sequence (DNA): TGTGCCAGCAGTTACAGGGTGAACACTGAAGCTTTCTTT. This gives the protein CASSYRVNTEAFF. Full variable domain (rest looked up from reference TRBV11-3 and TRBJ1-1): EAGVVQSPRYKIIEKKQPVAFWCNPISGHNTLYWYLQNLGQGPELLIRYENEEAVDDSQLPKDRFSAERLKGVDSTLKIQPAELGDSAVYLCASSYRVNTEAFFGQGTRLTVV.